This TCR beta chain emerged from a study of cytomegalovirus exposure and HLA in healthy donors. Study-wide results and caveats: The analysis excluded some indistinguishable V segments, including TRBV6-2 and TRBV6-3. From TCR beta sequences, most subjects' HLA-A and HLA-B alleles were reportedly predicted accurately. Most of the CMV-associated TCR beta chains (in a later analysis) appeared to be HLA-restricted.

The PCR had 60 Vbeta and 13 Jbeta primers. Some clones are missing from TCRdb's copy, which holds only in-frame ones; the method was immunoSEQ multiplex PCR. The sample lists under 150,000 clones; about 73% were seen once. Trimming at V came to 5 bases and at J to 3 bases, leaving 8 bases not matched to a gene. Germline values: CDR1 SGHAT, CDR2 FQNNGV. The length of the CDR3 is 15 residues. Notes on this clone: Its antigen is still unknown.

This chain uses TRBV11-2 with TRBJ2-5; 8 positions match TRBD1. The TCR originated in a woman under 40 in good health and CMV-seropositive. The sequencing sample was made of PBMCs. The CDR3 nucleotides read TGTGCCAGCAGCGCCAGACAGGGGCCGAAAGAGACCCAGTACTTC. It yields the protein CASSARQGPKETQYF. Variable domain in full (rest from reference TRBV11-2 and TRBJ2-5): EAGVAQSPRYKIIEKRQSVAFWCNPISGHATLYWYQQILGQGPKLLIQFQNNGVVDDSQLPKDRFSAERLKGVDSTLKIQPAKLEDSAVYLCASSARQGPKETQYFGPGTRLLVL.